The 2 T cell receptor beta chains listed next were all sequenced from one sample in a study of T cell responses to AZD1222 COVID-19 vaccine. The protocol was immunoSEQ multiplex PCR, while the TCRdb copy is restricted to in-frame clones and leaves out a portion. Of 100,000 to 150,000 clones listed, approximately 88% are singletons. The sequencing used peripheral blood, collected on day 0 of AZD1222 vaccination. These receptor sequences come from an adult in good health.

J is TRBJ1-3 and V is TRBV2, with 12 positions matching TRBD1. Per germline, CDR1 SNHLY and CDR2 FYNNEI. The junction had 5 bases not matched to a gene; V was cut back by 7 bases and J by 4 bases. This CDR3 region has 15 residues. The CDR3 here is CASIGTGGSGNTIYF. The CDR3 coding sequence is TGTGCCAGCATAGGGACAGGGGGCTCCGGAAACACCATATATTTT.

The chain combines TRBV18 with TRBJ1-2, with a tentative D call TRBD1 (6 bases). Trimming took off 2 bases at V and 2 bases at J, with 18 bases between the two ends. The CDR3 spans 17 residues. Germline-derived CDR1 and CDR2 are KGHSH and LQKENI. In DNA form, the CDR3 reads TGTGCCAGCTCACCAGGGGGAGCCAACAGGGACAACTATGGCTACACCTTC. Its translation is CASSPGGANRDNYGYTF.